This TCR beta chain was recovered during a study of blood T cell repertoires in COVID-19. A few counts support this clone. Assay: immunoSEQ multiplex PCR; the TCRdb copy retains only in-frame clones and omits some. The sample has about 290,000 clones; around nine tenths are singletons. Trimming cost V 5 bases and J 2 bases; bases outside gene matches: 4. Germline V gene lookup returns CDR1 SGHVS and CDR2 FQNEAQ. The CDR3 has 15 residues. Input material: PBMCs or T cells enriched from blood (not recorded which). The V call is TRBV7-8, the J call TRBJ2-7; 12 bases are a match to TRBD2. This receptor was taken from a woman aged 40 to 50 who had recovered from COVID-19. The CDR3, as DNA: TGTGCCAGCAGCAAGACTAGCGGGGGTGCCTACGAGCAGTACTTC. Translated: CASSKTSGGAYEQYF.